This TCR beta chain was identified during a study of PD-L1 blockade in urothelial cancer. Study as a whole: Between 0 and 3 chemotherapy regimens preceded treatment for each patient.

The CDR3 loop spans 15 amino acids. CDR1 is LNHDA and CDR2 is SQIVND in the germline V gene (reference sequence). Losses at the gene ends were 6 bases for V and 7 bases for J; bases not matched to a gene: 12. TCRdb keeps only in-frame clones here, not all; method: immunoSEQ multiplex PCR. The top ten hold more than 15% of the sample, which has over 2,000 clones, 37% seen once. The origin of this receptor is a man in his 60s with urothelial cancer. The source was tumor tissue, collected before atezolizumab (anti-PD-L1) treatment. J is TRBJ1-5 and V is TRBV19, with 7 positions matching TRBD1. The CDR3 coding sequence is TGTGCCAGTAGACGACAGGGTGCGCGTGGGCAGCCCCAGCATTTT. This encodes CASRRQGARGQPQHF.